This T cell receptor beta chain appears in the sequencing data of a study of breast tumors, draining lymph nodes, adjacent tissues. Whole-study findings and limits: Tumors had less TCR diversity than lymph nodes, more than nontumor tissue. Luminal-like breast cancer showed significantly higher tumor–nontumor repertoire similarity than basal-like. Findings are consistent with lymph node origin and intratumoral expansion of most tumor T cells.

Concerning this clonotype itself: The target antigen is unknown.

TCRdb recomputed calls from the multiplex PCR reads with MiXCR, one row per CDR3 protein. The sample holds some 21,000 distinct CDR3 sequences, 40% to 45% seen once. The CDR3 has 14 amino acids. Germline trimming cut 1 base from V and 4 bases from J; bases unmatched to any gene: 3. CDR1 and CDR2 from the germline V gene are LNHDA and SQIVND (reference sequence). The V gene is TRBV19, the J gene TRBJ1-1; 7 nucleotides agree with TRBD1. The sample comprised breast tumor tissue. This sequence was found in a female donor with breast cancer. Some clones in this sample may be carry-over from other donors' samples. DNA of the CDR3: TGTGCCAGTAGTATAGGCGGGACAGCCACTGAAGCTTTCTTT. It yields the protein CASSIGGTATEAFF.